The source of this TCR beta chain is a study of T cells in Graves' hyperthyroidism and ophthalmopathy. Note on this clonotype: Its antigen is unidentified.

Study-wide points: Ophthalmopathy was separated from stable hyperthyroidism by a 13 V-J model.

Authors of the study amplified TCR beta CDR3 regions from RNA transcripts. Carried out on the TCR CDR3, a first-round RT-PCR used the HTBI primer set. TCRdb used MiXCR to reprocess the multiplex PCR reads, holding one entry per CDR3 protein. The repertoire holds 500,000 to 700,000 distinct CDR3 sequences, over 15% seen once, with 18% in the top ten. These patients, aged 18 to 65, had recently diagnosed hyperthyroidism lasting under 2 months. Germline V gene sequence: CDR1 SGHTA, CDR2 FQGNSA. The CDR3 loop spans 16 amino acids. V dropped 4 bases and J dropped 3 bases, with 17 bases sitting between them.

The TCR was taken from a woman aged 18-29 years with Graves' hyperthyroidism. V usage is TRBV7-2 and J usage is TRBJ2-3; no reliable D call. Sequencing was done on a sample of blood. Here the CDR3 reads CASSSDWNKQTDTQYF. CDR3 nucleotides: TGTGCCAGCAGCTCCGACTGGAACAAACAAACAGATACGCAGTATTTT.